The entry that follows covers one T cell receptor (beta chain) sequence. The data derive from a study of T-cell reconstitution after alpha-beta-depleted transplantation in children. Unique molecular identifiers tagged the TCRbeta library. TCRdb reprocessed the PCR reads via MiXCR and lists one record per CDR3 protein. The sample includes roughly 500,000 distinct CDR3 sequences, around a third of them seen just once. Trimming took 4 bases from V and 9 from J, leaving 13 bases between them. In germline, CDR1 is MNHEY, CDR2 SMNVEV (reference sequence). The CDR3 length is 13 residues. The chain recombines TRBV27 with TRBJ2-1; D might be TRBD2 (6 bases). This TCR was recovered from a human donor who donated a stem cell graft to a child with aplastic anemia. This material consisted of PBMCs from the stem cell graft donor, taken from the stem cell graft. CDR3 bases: TGTGCCAGCAGTTCCGTCTTGGGGGGTGAGCAGTTCTTC. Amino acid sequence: CASSSVLGGEQFF.